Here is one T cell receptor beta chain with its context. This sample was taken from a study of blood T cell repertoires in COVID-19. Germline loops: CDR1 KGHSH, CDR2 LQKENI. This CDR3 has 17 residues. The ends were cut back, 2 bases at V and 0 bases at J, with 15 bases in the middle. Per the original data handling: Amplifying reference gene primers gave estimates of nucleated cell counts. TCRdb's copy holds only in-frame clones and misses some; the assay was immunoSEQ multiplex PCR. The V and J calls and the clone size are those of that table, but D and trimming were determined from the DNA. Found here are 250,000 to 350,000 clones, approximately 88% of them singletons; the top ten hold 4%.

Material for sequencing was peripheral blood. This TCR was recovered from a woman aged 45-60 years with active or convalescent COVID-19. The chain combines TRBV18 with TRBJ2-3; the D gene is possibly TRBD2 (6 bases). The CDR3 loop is CASSPINGGHSTDTQYF. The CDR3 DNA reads TGTGCCAGCTCACCAATCAACGGGGGTCATAGCACAGATACGCAGTATTTT.